This T cell receptor beta chain was documented in a study of T cell responses to AZD1222 COVID-19 vaccine. Germline CDR1 reads WSHSY; CDR2 reads SAAADI. The CDR3 runs 12 residues. The V and J ends lost 6 bases and 5 bases respectively, with 5 bases between them. Points from the study as a whole: Nearly half of the spike-specific TCRs reportedly recognize variant regions that carry no mutations. Researchers took repertoire samples only after the peak T cell response had come. Dominant CD4 TCR responses targeted spike regions 160-218 and 743-854.

Notes on this clone: The antigen is unknown.

The method was immunoSEQ multiplex PCR; TCRdb's version includes in-frame clones alone and lacks a portion of them. The table lists tens of thousands of clones, approximately 91% of them singletons, with around 5% in the top ten. The clonotype originates from an adult who received the AZD1222 COVID-19 vaccine. The chain couples TRBV10-2 to TRBJ1-6, with a tentative D call TRBD1 (5 bases). The starting material was peripheral blood, obtained 28 days after the second AZD1222 dose. This CDR3 reads CASRQDNSPLHF. CDR3 bases: TGCGCCAGCAGACAGGATAATTCACCCCTCCACTTT.